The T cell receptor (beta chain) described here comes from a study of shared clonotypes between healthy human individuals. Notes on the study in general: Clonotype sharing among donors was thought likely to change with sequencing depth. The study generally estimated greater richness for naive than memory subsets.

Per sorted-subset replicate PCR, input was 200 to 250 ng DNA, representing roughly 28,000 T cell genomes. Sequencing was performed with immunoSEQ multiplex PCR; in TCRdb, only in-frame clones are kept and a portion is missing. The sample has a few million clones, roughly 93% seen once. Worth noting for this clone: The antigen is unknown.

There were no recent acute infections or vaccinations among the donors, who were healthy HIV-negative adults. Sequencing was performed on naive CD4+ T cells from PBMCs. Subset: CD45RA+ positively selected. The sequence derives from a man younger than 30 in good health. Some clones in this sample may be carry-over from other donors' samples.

This chain's CDR3 is CASSMSSGSWDEQFF. As DNA, the CDR3 is TGTGCCAGTAGTATGTCCAGCGGGAGTTGGGATGAGCAGTTCTTC. The genes are TRBV19 and TRBJ2-1, with 8 bases identical to TRBD2. Germline CDR1 reads LNHDA; CDR2 reads SQIVND (reference sequence). Trimming at V came to 3 bases and at J to 8 bases, leaving 9 bases not matched to a gene. CDR3 length: 15 amino acids.